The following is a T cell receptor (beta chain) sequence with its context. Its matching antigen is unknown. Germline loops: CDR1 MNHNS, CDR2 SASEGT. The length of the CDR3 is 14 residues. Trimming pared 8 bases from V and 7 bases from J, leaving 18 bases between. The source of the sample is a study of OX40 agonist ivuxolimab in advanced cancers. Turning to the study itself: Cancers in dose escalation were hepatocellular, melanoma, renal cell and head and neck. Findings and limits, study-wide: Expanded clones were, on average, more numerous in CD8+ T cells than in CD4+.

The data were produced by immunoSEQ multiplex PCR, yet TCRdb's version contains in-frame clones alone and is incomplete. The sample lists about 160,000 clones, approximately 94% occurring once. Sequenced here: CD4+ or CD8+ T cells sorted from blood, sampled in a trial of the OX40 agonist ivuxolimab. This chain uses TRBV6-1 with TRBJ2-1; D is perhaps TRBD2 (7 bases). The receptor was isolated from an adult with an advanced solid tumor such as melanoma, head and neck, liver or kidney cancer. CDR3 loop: CASDRGGGRNEQFF. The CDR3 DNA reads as TGTGCCAGCGATAGGGGGGGAGGTAGGAATGAGCAGTTCTTC.